This TCR beta chain was captured in a study of graft-versus-host responses after intestinal transplantation. Background on the study: Multivisceral, liver-intestinal, or isolated intestinal grafts went to recipients. Anti-thymocyte globulin was used for induction in all recipients, who then took tacrolimus and steroids for approximately 3 years. The study, taken as a whole, reports: Recipient marrow harbored GvH clones, some of which surfaced first in ileum or blood. After transplant, early declines in HvG clones were associated with peak levels of circulating GvH clones.

About this clone itself: What it recognizes is unknown.

The V gene lost 6 bases and the J gene lost 0 bases, with 12 bases spanning the gap. The CDR3 has 15 residues. CDR1 and CDR2 from the germline V gene are SNHLY and FYNNEI. Measured with immunoSEQ multiplex PCR; TCRdb has only the in-frame clones, and not every one. The table has over 40,000 clones, approximately 92% seen once. The chain joins TRBV2 to TRBJ1-5; D remains ambiguous. The source material was PBMCs, sampled around 27 months after a first intestinal transplant, on the day of a second. The receptor was isolated from a human patient who received an intestinal transplant, so some T cells may come from the graft donor. The CDR3 spells CASRWAVDSNQPQHF. CDR3 DNA: TGTGCCAGCAGGTGGGCAGTTGATAGCAATCAGCCCCAGCATTTT.